Listed below are T cell receptor beta chains from one sample, sequenced in a study of spatial heterogeneity in lung cancer. TCRdb reprocessed the 5' RACE reads with MiXCR, giving one entry per CDR3 protein. The sample lists 17,000 or so distinct CDR3 sequences, about 6% occurring once. The starting material was lung tumor tissue, obtained at surgery. These receptor sequences come from a female donor with early-stage non-small cell lung cancer. The CDR3 runs from the conserved cysteine through the conserved F or W. The D gene is left open where the match is weak. Some rows have no size entry. The others give once, few or many, or a class for an expanded clone.

-	few	TRBV5-6	TRBJ2-5	TGTGCCAGCAGCTTAGGTCCAACAGGGCACCAAGAGACCCAGTACTTC	CASSLGPTGHQETQYF
TRBD2	medium-sized	TRBV27	TRBJ2-3	TGTGCCAGCAGTTTATTAGCGGGAGGGACAGATACGCAGTATTTT	CASSLLAGGTDTQYF
-	many	TRBV30	TRBJ1-1	TGTGCCTGGAGTGAAAGCGGGCAGGAGAACACTGAAGCTTTCTTT	CAWSESGQENTEAFF
-	many	TRBV10-3	TRBJ1-1	TGTGCCACCTCGAGGAACCTGAACACTGAAGCTTTCTTT	CATSRNLNTEAFF
TRBD1	many	TRBV28	TRBJ2-3	TGTGCCAGCAGTTTGGGACAGGGCACAGATACGCAGTATTTT	CASSLGQGTDTQYF
-	few	TRBV28	TRBJ1-2	TGTGCCAGCCGACGGTCCTATGGCTACACCTTC	CASRRSYGYTF
TRBD1	many	TRBV6-1	TRBJ1-2	TGTGCCAGCAGTGAGGGGACAGGTCTCTATGGCTACACCTTC	CASSEGTGLYGYTF
-	many	TRBV20-1	TRBJ1-1	TGCAGTGCTGGGGGGGCGGTGAACACTGAAGCTTTCTTT	CSAGGAVNTEAFF
TRBD1	few	TRBV6-2/TRBV6-3	TRBJ1-4	TGTGCCAGCAGTCTACGGGGGACCGGGACAGGGGATGAAAAACTGTTTTTT	CASSLRGTGTGDEKLFF
-	many	TRBV7-2	TRBJ1-6	TGTGCCAGCAGCTCGTTACAGTTACCCCTCCACTTT	CASSSLQLPLHF
-	many	TRBV12-3/TRBV12-4	TRBJ1-2	TGTGCCAGCAGCAAGAGGACGGACTATGGCTACACCTTC	CASSKRTDYGYTF
-	many	TRBV20-1	TRBJ2-1	TGCAGTGCCCCGCCAACTAGCAGCCCCTACAATGAGCAGTTCTTC	CSAPPTSSPYNEQFF
TRBD1	many	TRBV20-1	TRBJ1-3	TGCAGTAGCATGGACAGGAAGAAAAACACCATATATTTT	CSSMDRKKNTIYF
-	medium-sized	TRBV28	TRBJ1-1	TGTGCCAGCTCACAGGGTTTTTACACTGAAGCTTTCTTT	CASSQGFYTEAFF
-	many	TRBV7-2	TRBJ2-3	TGTGCCAGCACCCTTACGGGGGGCACAGATACGCAGTATTTT	CASTLTGGTDTQYF
-	many	TRBV7-2	TRBJ1-1	TGTGCCAGCAGCTCGATCGGAGTCACTGAAGCTTTCTTT	CASSSIGVTEAFF
TRBD2	medium-sized	TRBV29-1	TRBJ2-5	TGCAGCGTCGGGAGGGGTCCAGAGACCCAGTACTTC	CSVGRGPETQYF
TRBD2	many	TRBV12-3/TRBV12-4	TRBJ2-2	TGTGCCAGCACCACCAGGACTAGCGGGAGCTTCGCCGGGGAGCTGTTTTTT	CASTTRTSGSFAGELFF
-	many	TRBV28	TRBJ2-7	TGTGCCAGCACCCAATCAATAGGGAGACAGCGCGAGCAGTACTTC	CASTQSIGRQREQYF
-	many	TRBV30	TRBJ2-7	TGTGCCTGGAGGCCCCGGGACGGCTACGAGCAGTACTTC	CAWRPRDGYEQYF
-	many	TRBV6-2/TRBV6-3	TRBJ2-2	TGTGCCAGCAGAGACGGGGCGATCGGGGAGCTGTTTTTT	CASRDGAIGELFF
TRBD1	many	TRBV6-1	TRBJ2-6	TGTGCCAGAAAACAGGGGAGTGGGGCCAACGTCCTGACTTTC	CARKQGSGANVLTF
-	many	TRBV30	TRBJ2-2	TGTGCCTGGAGTGAGTGGCAGCAGAACACCGGGGAGCTGTTTTTT	CAWSEWQQNTGELFF
-	many	TRBV4-1	TRBJ1-2	TGCGCCAGCAGCCCCCTCCCTTGGACATCTGGGGGGACCTATGGCTACACCTTC	CASSPLPWTSGGTYGYTF
-	many	TRBV11-2	TRBJ1-2	TGTGCCAGCAGCTTGTGGCTGGACTATGGCTACACCTTC	CASSLWLDYGYTF
-	many	TRBV6-5	TRBJ2-5	TGTGCCAGCAGAGAACCGACAGGAACGGAGACCCAGTACTTC	CASREPTGTETQYF
-	many	TRBV4-3	TRBJ2-1	TGCGCCAGCAGCCAGCCCACAACAGGACGGACCCATGAGCAGTTCTTC	CASSQPTTGRTHEQFF
-	many	TRBV7-8	TRBJ2-5	TGTGCCAGCAGCTTTTCATGGGGGGAGACCCAGTACTTC	CASSFSWGETQYF
-	many	TRBV20-1	TRBJ2-1	TGCAGTGCTAGAGTGGTCCTAGCCGGTCGTAGCGGCAATGAGCAGTTCTTC	CSARVVLAGRSGNEQFF
TRBD1	medium-sized	TRBV7-7	TRBJ2-2	TGTGCCAGCAGCCCTATGGGACAGGGGACATCCGGGGAGCTGTTTTTT	CASSPMGQGTSGELFF
TRBD2	medium-sized	TRBV18	TRBJ2-1	TGTGCCAGCTCGCGAACGGGACTAGCGGGAATTATCTCCTACAATGAGCAGTTCTTC	CASSRTGLAGIISYNEQFF
-	many	TRBV7-8	TRBJ2-3	TGTGCCAGCAGCACCCGGCCTTTCGGAACTAGCACAGATACGCAGTATTTT	CASSTRPFGTSTDTQYF
TRBD2	medium-sized	TRBV20-1	TRBJ2-1	TGCAGTGCTTCTGGGTTGGGACTAGCTTCCTACAATGAGCAGTTCTTC	CSASGLGLASYNEQFF
-	many	TRBV4-3	TRBJ2-3	TGCGCCAGCAGCCAAGATCCTCACAGCACAGATACGCAGTATTTT	CASSQDPHSTDTQYF
-	few	TRBV7-2	TRBJ2-3	TGTGCCAGCAGCCTACAGGGATCGGTGGGGAACCCAGATACGCAGTATTTT	CASSLQGSVGNPDTQYF
TRBD2	few	TRBV2	TRBJ2-7	TGTGCCAGCAGTGACAGCGGGAGCAACGAGCAGTACTTC	CASSDSGSNEQYF
TRBD1	many	TRBV10-2	TRBJ1-1	TGCGCCAGTAAGACAGGGGGCGCGGTCACTGAAGCTTTCTTT	CASKTGGAVTEAFF
-	many	TRBV12-3/TRBV12-4	TRBJ2-1	TGTGCCAGCAGTTTTGCCGGAAAGGGACGTTACAATGAGCAGTTCTTC	CASSFAGKGRYNEQFF
-	few	TRBV5-6	TRBJ1-5	TGTGCCAGCAGCTTGTTGTCTGGCAATCAGCCCCAGCATTTT	CASSLLSGNQPQHF
-	many	TRBV7-9	TRBJ2-7	TGTGCCAGCAGCTTAACCGGGAACGAGCAGTACTTC	CASSLTGNEQYF
TRBD1	many	TRBV5-1	TRBJ1-6	TGCGCCAGCAGCCTGGGACAGGGGACTTATAATTCACCCCTCCACTTT	CASSLGQGTYNSPLHF
TRBD1	many	TRBV18	TRBJ2-4	TGTGCCAGCTCACCGCCGGGACAGGGAGCCATTCAGTACTTC	CASSPPGQGAIQYF
TRBD2	medium-sized	TRBV27	TRBJ2-7	TGTGCCAGCAGTGCAGGACTAGCGGGGACCTACGAGCAGTACTTC	CASSAGLAGTYEQYF
-	-	TRBV6-1	TRBJ1-4	TGTGCCAGCAGTGAAAGAACGGCAACTAATGAAAAACTGTTTTTT	CASSERTATNEKLFF
-	medium-sized	TRBV18	TRBJ1-4	TGTGCCAGCTCACTCCCGGGGTCAACTAATGAAAAACTGTTTTTT	CASSLPGSTNEKLFF
TRBD1	many	TRBV12-3/TRBV12-4	TRBJ1-5	TGTGCCAGCAGAGAGGGACAGAATCAGCCCCAGCATTTT	CASREGQNQPQHF
-	many	TRBV28	TRBJ1-5	TGTGCCAGCAGCAGTGGACAGATTCTCAATCAGCCCCAGCATTTT	CASSSGQILNQPQHF
TRBD2	medium-sized	TRBV7-6	TRBJ2-7	TGTGCCAGCAGCCGGACTAGCGGGAGCTCCTACGAGCAGTACTTC	CASSRTSGSSYEQYF
-	many	TRBV21-1	TRBJ2-2	TGTGCCAGCAGCAAAGGAAGTTTCAGGCCGGGACAGAACACCGGGGAGCTGTTTTTT	CASSKGSFRPGQNTGELFF
TRBD2	many	TRBV7-8	TRBJ2-2	TGTGCCAGCAGCCCAAGGACTAGCGGGAGACTCAACACCGGGGAGCTGTTTTTT	CASSPRTSGRLNTGELFF
TRBD1	medium-sized	TRBV18	TRBJ1-1	TGTGCCAGCTCACCAACACAGGGGGCTGGCACTGAAGCTTTCTTT	CASSPTQGAGTEAFF
TRBD1	few	TRBV7-2	TRBJ1-6	TGTGCCAGCAGCCGGGACAGCCAGACGCGGTGGCCCCTCCACTTT	CASSRDSQTRWPLHF
-	-	TRBV6-6	TRBJ2-3	TGTGCCAGCAGTTACCCCGACAGGAGCACAGATACGCAGTATTTT	CASSYPDRSTDTQYF
-	many	TRBV20-1	TRBJ1-5	TGCAGTGCTAGAGATGGGCTTGGTAGCAATCAGCCCCAGCATTTT	CSARDGLGSNQPQHF
-	many	TRBV19	TRBJ1-5	TGTGCCAGTACCCAACAGGGAAATAGCAATCAGCCCCAGCATTTT	CASTQQGNSNQPQHF
-	many	TRBV28	TRBJ2-6	TGTGCCAGCAGTGCCTGGGGGGTGGGGGCCTCTGGGGCCAACGTCCTGACTTTC	CASSAWGVGASGANVLTF
-	-	TRBV5-1	TRBJ2-2	TGCACCAGCAGCTTACAGGGAAACACCGGGGAGCTGTTTTTT	CTSSLQGNTGELFF
-	medium-sized	TRBV6-2/TRBV6-3	TRBJ2-5	TGTGCCAGCAGTCAACCAGGCGGATCATACTACCAAGAGACCCAGTACTTC	CASSQPGGSYYQETQYF
-	-	TRBV7-9	TRBJ2-6	TGTGCCAGCTCCGAGCTAGGGGCCAACGTCCTGACTTTC	CASSELGANVLTF
TRBD1	few	TRBV18	TRBJ2-1	TGTGCCATCTCAGACCGGGACAGGGGGCAGCATGAGCAGTTCTTC	CAISDRDRGQHEQFF